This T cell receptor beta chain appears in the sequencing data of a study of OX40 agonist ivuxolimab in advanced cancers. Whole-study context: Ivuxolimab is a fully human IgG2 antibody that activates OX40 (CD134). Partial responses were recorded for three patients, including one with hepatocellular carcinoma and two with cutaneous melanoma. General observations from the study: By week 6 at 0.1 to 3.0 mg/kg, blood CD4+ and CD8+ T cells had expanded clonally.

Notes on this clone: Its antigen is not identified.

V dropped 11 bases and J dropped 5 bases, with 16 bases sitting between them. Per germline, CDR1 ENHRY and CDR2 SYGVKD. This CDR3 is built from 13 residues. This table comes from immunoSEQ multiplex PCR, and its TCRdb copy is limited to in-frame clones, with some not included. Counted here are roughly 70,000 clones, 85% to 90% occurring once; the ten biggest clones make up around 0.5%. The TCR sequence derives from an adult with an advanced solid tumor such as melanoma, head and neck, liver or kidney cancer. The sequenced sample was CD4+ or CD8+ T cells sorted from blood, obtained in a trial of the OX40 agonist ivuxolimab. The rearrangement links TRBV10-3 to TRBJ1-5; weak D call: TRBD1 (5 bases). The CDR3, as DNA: TGTGCCGGTGCCACGGGGGAGTATCAGCCCCAGCATTTT. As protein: CAGATGEYQPQHF.